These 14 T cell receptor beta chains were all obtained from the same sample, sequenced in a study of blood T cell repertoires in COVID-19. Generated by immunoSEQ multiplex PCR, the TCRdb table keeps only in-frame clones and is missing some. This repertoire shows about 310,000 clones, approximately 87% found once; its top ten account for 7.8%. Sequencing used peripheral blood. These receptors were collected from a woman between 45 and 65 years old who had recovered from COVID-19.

CDR3 residues: CASSYTLGESDTEAFF. The CDR3 DNA reads as TGTGCCAGCAGTTACACCCTCGGGGAATCGGACACTGAAGCTTTCTTT. The chain links TRBV6-5 to TRBJ1-1; D gene uncertain. The V end lost 2 bases, the J end lost 3 bases, and 16 bases lay between the germline ends. Germline V gene data show CDR1 as MNHEY and CDR2 as SVGAGI. The CDR3 is 16 residues long.

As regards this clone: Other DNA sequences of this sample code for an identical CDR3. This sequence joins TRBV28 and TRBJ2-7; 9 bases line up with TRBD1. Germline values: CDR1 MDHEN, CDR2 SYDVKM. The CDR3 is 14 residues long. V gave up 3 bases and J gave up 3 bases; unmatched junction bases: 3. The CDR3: CASSLRDRVYEQYF. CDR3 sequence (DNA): TGTGCCAGCAGTTTGAGGGACAGGGTCTACGAGCAGTACTTC.

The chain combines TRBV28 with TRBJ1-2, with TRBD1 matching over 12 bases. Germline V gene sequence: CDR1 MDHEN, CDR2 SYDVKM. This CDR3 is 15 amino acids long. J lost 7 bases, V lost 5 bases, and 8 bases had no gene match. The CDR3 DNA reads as TGTGCCAGCAGTGAGTCCGGGACAGGGGGCCTTGGCTACACCTTC. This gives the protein CASSESGTGGLGYTF.

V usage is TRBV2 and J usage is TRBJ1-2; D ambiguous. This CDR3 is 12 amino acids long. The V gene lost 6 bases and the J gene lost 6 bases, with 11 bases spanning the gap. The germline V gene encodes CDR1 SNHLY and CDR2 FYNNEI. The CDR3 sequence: CASSTGFDGYTF. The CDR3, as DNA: TGTGCCAGCAGCACGGGGTTCGATGGCTACACCTTC.

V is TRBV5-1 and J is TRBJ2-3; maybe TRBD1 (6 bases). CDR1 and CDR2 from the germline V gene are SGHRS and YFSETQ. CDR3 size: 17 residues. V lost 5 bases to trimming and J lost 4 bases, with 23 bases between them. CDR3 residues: CASSPLAGEPGADTQYF. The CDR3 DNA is TGCGCCAGCAGTCCCCTGGCAGGGGAGCCAGGGGCAGATACGCAGTATTTT. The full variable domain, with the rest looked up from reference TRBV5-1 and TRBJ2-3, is KAGVTQTPRYLIKTRGQQVTLSCSPISGHRSVSWYQQTPGQGLQFLFEYFSETQRNKGNFPGRFSGRQFSNSRSEMNVSTLELGDSALYLCASSPLAGEPGADTQYFGPGTRLTVL.

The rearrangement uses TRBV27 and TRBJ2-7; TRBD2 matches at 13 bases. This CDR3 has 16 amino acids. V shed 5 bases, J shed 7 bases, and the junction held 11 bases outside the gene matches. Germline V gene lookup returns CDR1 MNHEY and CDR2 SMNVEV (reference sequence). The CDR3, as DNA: TGTGCCAGCAGTCCGATTACTAGCGGGAGGGCCTTGGAGCAGTACTTC. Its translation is CASSPITSGRALEQYF.

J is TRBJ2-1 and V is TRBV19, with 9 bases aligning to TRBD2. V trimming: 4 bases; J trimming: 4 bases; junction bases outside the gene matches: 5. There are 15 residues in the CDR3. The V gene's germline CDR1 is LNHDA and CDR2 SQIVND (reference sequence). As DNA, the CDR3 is TGTGCCAGTAGTAGGAGACTAGCGGCTTACAATGAGCAGTTCTTC. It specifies CASSRRLAAYNEQFF.

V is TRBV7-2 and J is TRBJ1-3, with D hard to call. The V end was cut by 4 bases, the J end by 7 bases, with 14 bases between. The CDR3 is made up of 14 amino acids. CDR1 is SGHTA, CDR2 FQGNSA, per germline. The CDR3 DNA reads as TGTGCCAGCAGCTCCCCCGATCCCCGGAACACCATATATTTT. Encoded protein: CASSSPDPRNTIYF. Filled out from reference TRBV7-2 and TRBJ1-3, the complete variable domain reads GAGVSQSPSNKVTEKGKDVELRCDPISGHTALYWYRQSLGQGLEFLIYFQGNSAPDKSGLPSDRFSAERTGGSVSTLTIQRTQQEDSAVYLCASSSPDPRNTIYFGEGSWLTVV.

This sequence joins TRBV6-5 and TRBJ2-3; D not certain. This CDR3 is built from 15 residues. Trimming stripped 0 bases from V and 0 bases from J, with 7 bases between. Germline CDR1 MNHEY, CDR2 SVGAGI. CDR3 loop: CASSYSGRSTDTQYF. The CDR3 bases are TGTGCCAGCAGTTACTCTGGGCGTAGCACAGATACGCAGTATTTT.

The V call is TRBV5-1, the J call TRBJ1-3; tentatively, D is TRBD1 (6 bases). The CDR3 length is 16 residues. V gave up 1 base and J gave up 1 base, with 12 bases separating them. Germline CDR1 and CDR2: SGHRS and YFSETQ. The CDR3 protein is CASSLLGRGSGNTIYF. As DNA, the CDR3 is TGCGCCAGCAGCTTGTTAGGGAGGGGGTCTGGAAACACCATATATTTT.

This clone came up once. The CDR3 protein is CASSLLKEGNEQFF. CDR3 bases: TGTGCCAGCAGCTTGTTAAAGGAGGGGAATGAGCAGTTCTTC. V and J are TRBV5-8 and TRBJ2-1; D perhaps matches TRBD2 (6 bases). Trimming stripped 1 base from V and 7 bases from J, with 12 bases between. The germline V gene has CDR1 SGHTS and CDR2 YDEGEE. This CDR3 is 14 amino acids long.

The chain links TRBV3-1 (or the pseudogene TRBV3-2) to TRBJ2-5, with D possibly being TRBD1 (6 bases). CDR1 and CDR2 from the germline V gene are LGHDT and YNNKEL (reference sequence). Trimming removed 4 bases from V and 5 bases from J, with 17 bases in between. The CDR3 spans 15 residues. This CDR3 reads CASSPGLGGYETQYF. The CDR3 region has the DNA TGTGCCAGCAGCCCCGGCCTAGGGGGATACGAGACCCAGTACTTC.

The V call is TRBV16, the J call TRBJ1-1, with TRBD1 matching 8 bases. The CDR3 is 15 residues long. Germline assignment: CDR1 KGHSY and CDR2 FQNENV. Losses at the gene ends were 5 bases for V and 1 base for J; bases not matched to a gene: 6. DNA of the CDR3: TGTGCCAGCAGCAAACACAGGGGGGCGAACACTGAAGCTTTCTTT. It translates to CASSKHRGANTEAFF.

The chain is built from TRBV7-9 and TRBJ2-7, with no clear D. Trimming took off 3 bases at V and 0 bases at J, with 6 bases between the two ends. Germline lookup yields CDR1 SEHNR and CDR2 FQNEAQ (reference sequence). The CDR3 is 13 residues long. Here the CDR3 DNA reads TGTGCCAGCAGCTTTACAGTCTCCTACGAGCAGTACTTC. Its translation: CASSFTVSYEQYF.